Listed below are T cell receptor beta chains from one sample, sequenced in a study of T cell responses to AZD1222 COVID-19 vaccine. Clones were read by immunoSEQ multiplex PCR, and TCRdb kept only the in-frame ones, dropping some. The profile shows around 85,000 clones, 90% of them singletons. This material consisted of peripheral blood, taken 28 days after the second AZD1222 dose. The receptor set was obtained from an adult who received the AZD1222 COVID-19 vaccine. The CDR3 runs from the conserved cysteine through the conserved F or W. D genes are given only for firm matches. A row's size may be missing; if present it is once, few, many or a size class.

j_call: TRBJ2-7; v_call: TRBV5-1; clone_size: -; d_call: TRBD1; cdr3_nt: TGCGCCAGCAGCTTAGAACAGGGGGGAGGATACGAGCAGTACTTC; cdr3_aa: CASSLEQGGGYEQYF
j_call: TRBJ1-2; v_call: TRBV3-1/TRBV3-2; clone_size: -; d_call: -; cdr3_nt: TGTGCCAGCAGCCAAGATGGGTCGGGCTATGGCTACACCTTC; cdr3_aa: CASSQDGSGYGYTF
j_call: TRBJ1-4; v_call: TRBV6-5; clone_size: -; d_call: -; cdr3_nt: TGTGCCAGCAGTTACTCGAGCAGAACTAATGAAAAACTGTTTTTT; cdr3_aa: CASSYSSRTNEKLFF
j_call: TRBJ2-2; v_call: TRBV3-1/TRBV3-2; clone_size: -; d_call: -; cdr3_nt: TGTGCCAGCAGCCCCCCAAGATCCCCGAACACCGGGGAGCTGTTTTTT; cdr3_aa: CASSPPRSPNTGELFF
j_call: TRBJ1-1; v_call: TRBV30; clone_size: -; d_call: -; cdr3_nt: TGTGCCTGGAGTCTGGTAGCGACTGGGGCTTTCTTT; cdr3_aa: CAWSLVATGAFF
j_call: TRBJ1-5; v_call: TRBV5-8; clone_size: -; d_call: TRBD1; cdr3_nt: TGTGCCAGCACCCATGGAGGGACAGTGTATCAGCCCCAGCATTTT; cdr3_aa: CASTHGGTVYQPQHF
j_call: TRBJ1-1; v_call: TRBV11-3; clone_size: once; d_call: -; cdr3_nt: TGTGCCAGCAGCTCCGACCCCCGGGGGACTGAAGCTTTCTTT; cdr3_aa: CASSSDPRGTEAFF
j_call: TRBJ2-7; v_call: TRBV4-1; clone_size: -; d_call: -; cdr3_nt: TGCGCCAGCAGCCAAGATCTGAGTAGGCGGGCCTACGAGCAGTACTTC; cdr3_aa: CASSQDLSRRAYEQYF
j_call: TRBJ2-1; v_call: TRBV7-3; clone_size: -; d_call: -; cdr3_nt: TGTGCCAGCAGCTTAGTTTTCGGGGACTACAATGAGCAGTTCTTC; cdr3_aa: CASSLVFGDYNEQFF
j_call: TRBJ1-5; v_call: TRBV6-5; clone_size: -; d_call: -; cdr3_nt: TGTGCCAGCAGTTACTCTCCTAATCAGCCCCAGCATTTT; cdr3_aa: CASSYSPNQPQHF
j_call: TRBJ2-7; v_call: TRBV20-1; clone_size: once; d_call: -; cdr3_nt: TGCAGTGCTAGGACAGCATACGAGCAGTACTTC; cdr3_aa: CSARTAYEQYF
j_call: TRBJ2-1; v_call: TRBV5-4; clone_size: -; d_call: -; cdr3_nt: TGTGCCAGCAGCTTACGTGGTAAAAATGAGCAGTTCTTC; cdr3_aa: CASSLRGKNEQFF
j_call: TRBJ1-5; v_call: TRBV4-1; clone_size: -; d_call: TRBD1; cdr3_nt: TGCGCCAGCAGCCCGACAGGGGTTCGCAATCAGCCCCAGCATTTT; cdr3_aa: CASSPTGVRNQPQHF
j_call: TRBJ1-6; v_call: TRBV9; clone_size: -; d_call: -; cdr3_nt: TGTGCCAGCAGCGTAGCTCACGGCAGTTATAATTCACCCCTCCACTTT; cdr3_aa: CASSVAHGSYNSPLHF
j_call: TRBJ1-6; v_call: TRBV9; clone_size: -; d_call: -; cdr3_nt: TGTGCCAGCAGCCCTAGGGGCTCCTATAATTCACCCCTCCACTTT; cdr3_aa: CASSPRGSYNSPLHF
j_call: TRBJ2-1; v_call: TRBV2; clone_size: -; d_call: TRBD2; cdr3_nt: TGTGCCAGCAGTGACCTTAGCGGGGGGGCCTTGGGAGAGCAGTTCTTC; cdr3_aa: CASSDLSGGALGEQFF
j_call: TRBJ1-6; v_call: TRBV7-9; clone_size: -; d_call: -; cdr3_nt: TGTGCCAGCAGCTTCGATCGGGGGTTAGTTTCACCCCTCCACTTT; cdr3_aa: CASSFDRGLVSPLHF
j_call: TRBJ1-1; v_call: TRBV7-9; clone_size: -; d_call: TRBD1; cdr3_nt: TGTGCCAGCAGCCCTCGGACAGGGGGGATCAGCATGAACACTGAAGCTTTCTTT; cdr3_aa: CASSPRTGGISMNTEAFF
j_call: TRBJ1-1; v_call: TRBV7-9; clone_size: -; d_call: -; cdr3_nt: TGTGCCAGCAGCTGGGGGTACACTGAAGCTTTCTTT; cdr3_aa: CASSWGYTEAFF
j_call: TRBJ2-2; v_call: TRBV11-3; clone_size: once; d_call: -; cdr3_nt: TGTGCCAGCAGCAAGAACACCGGGGAGCTGTTTTTT; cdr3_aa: CASSKNTGELFF
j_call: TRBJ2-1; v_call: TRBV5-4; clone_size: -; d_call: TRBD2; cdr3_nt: TGTGCCAGCAGCTCTGGGGGGGTCAAGTTCTTC; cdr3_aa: CASSSGGVKFF
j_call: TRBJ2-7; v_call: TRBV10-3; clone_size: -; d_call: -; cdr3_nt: TGTGCCATCAGTGAGCGAACCGACTCCTCTGGGCAGTACTTC; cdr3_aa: CAISERTDSSGQYF
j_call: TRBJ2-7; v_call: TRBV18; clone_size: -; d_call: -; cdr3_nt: TGTGCCAGCTCCATACTACGGGAAGGCTACGGTGGTGGGTCAGCCTACGAGCAGTACTTC; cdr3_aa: CASSILREGYGGGSAYEQYF
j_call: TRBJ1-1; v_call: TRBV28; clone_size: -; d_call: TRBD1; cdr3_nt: TGTGCCAGCAGAGGCGACAGGGGGCTGGGCGCTTTCTTT; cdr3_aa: CASRGDRGLGAFF
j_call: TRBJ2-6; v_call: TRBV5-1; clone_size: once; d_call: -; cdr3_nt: TGCGCCAGCAGCTTGGCGACAGGCCTCGGGGCCAACGTCCTGACTTTC; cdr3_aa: CASSLATGLGANVLTF
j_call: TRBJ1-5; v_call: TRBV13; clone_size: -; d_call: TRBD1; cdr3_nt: TGTGCCAGCAGCCTCGGACAGGGGGACAATCAGCCCCAGCATTTT; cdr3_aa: CASSLGQGDNQPQHF
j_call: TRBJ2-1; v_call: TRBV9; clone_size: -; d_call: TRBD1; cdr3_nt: TGTGCCAGCAGCGTAGCAGGGGGACACTACAATGAGCAGTTCTTC; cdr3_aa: CASSVAGGHYNEQFF
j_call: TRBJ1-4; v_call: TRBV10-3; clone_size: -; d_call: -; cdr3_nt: TGTGCCATCAGTGTAACAGCCGTTGCAACTAATGAAAAACTGTTTTTT; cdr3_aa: CAISVTAVATNEKLFF
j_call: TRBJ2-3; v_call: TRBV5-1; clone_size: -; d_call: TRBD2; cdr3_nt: TGCGCCAGCAGCTTGGGCGTGCGGGGGTCCACAGATACGCAGTATTTT; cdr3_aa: CASSLGVRGSTDTQYF
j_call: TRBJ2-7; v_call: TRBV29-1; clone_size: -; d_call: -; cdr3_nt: TGCAGCGTTGTCTTCCGGGGGTTCGGGGAGCAGTACTTC; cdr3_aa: CSVVFRGFGEQYF
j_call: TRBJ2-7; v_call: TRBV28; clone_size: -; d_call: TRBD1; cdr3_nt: TGTGCCAGCAGTCCATCCTCCTCCGGGACAGGGGAGCTTTACGAGCAGTACTTC; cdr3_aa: CASSPSSSGTGELYEQYF
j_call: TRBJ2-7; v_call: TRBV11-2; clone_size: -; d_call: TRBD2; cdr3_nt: TGTGCCAGCAGCTTAGAAGGCGTAGCGGGGCCCTCCTACGAGCAGTACTTC; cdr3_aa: CASSLEGVAGPSYEQYF
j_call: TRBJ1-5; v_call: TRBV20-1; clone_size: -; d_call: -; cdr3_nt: TGCAGTGCTAGTAAAGGGGGAGCCCAGCATTTT; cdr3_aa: CSASKGGAQHF
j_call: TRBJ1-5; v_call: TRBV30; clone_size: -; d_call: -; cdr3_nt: TGTGCCTGGAGTGCGCTGTCTCGGGATCAGCCCCAGCATTTT; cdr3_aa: CAWSALSRDQPQHF
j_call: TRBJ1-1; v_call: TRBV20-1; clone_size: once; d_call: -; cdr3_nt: TGCAGTGCCGGAGGGGGCACTGAAGCTTTCTTT; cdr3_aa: CSAGGGTEAFF
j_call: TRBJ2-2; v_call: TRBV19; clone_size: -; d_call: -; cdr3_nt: TGTGCCACCGAGATCTACACCGGGGAGCTGTTTTTT; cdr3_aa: CATEIYTGELFF
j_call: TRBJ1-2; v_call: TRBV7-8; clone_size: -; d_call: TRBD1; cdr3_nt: TGTGCCAGCAGCATGGGACAGGGGGGCTATGGCTACACCTTC; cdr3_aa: CASSMGQGGYGYTF
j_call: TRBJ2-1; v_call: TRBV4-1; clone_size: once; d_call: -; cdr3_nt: TGCGCCAGCAGCCAACGGGCTTCTGCGGGCGGAGAGCAGTTCTTC; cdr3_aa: CASSQRASAGGEQFF
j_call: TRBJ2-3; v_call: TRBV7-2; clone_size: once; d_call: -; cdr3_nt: TGTGCCAGCAGCTTGCGGCGGAGCACAGATACGCAGTATTTT; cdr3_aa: CASSLRRSTDTQYF
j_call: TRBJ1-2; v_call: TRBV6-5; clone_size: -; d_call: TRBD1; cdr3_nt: TGTGCCAGCAGGCAAACCGGGACAGGGTGGGATGGCTACACCTTC; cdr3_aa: CASRQTGTGWDGYTF
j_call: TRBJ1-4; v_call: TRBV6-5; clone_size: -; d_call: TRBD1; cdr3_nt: TGTGCCAGCAGTTACGGACAGGGAAATGAAAAACTGTTTTTT; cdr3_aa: CASSYGQGNEKLFF
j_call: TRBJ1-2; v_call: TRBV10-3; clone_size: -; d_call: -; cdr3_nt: TGTGCCATCACCGGGTTGGGCTATGGCTACACCTTC; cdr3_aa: CAITGLGYGYTF
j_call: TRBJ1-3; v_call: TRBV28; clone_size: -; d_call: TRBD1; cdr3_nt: TGTGCCAGCAGTTTTGACAGGGGGCATAGTGGAAACACCATATATTTT; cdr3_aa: CASSFDRGHSGNTIYF
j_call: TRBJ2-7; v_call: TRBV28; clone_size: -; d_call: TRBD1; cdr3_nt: TGTGCCAGCAGACAGGGGCGCTCCTACGAGCAGTACTTC; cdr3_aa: CASRQGRSYEQYF
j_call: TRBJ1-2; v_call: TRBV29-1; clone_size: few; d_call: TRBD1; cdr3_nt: TGCAGCGTGGGGGACAGGGTGGATGGCTACACCTTC; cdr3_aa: CSVGDRVDGYTF
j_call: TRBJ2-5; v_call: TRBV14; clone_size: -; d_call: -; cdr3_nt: TGTGCCAGCAGCAAAAGGACGGGGGGCAACCAAGAGACCCAGTACTTC; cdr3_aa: CASSKRTGGNQETQYF
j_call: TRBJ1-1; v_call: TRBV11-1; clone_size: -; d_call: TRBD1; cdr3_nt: TGTGCCAGCAGCCCGACAGGGGCCGCCGAAGCTTTCTTT; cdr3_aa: CASSPTGAAEAFF
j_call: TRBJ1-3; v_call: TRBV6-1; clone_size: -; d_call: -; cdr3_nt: TGTGCCAGCAGTGGCCAGGGGATTGGGGGATCTGGAAACACCATATATTTT; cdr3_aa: CASSGQGIGGSGNTIYF
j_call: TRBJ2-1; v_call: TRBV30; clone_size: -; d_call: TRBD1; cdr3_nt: TGTGCCTGGCTCTCGGGACAGGTCGACTACAATGAGCAGTTCTTC; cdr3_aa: CAWLSGQVDYNEQFF
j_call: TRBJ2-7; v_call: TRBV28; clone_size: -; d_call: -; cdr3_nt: TGTGCCAGCACCGCCGCGGGTGGGTACGAGCAGTACTTC; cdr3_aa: CASTAAGGYEQYF
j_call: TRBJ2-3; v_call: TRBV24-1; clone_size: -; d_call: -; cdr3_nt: TGTGCCACCAGTGTCCAGCCCAATACAGATACGCAGTATTTT; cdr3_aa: CATSVQPNTDTQYF
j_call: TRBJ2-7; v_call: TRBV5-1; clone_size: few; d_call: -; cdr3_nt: TGCGCCAGCAGCTCAGGATTAGGCGAGCAGTACTTC; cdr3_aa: CASSSGLGEQYF
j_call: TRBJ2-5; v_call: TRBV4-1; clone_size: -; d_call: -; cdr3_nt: TGCGCCAGCAGCCCTCCCCTTGGTATGGGGGCAAGAGAGACCCAGTACTTC; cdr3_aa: CASSPPLGMGARETQYF
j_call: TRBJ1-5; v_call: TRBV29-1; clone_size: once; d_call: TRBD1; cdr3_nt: TGCAGCGTTGCTGTAGGGACAGGCGGGCAGCCCCAGCATTTT; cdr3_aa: CSVAVGTGGQPQHF
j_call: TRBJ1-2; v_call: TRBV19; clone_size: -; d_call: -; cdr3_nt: TGTGCCAGTAGTATAACGGGGATCCACGGCTACACCTTC; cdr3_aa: CASSITGIHGYTF
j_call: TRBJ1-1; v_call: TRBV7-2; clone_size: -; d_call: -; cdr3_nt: TGTGCCAGCAGCCTACAGTCTGAAGCTTTCTTT; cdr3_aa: CASSLQSEAFF
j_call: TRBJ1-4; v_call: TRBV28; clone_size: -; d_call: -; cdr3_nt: TGTGCCAGCAGTTCGAGGGAAAAACTGTTTTTT; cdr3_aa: CASSSREKLFF